The sample holds a few counts of the clone carrying this T cell receptor (beta chain). Its specificity is unknown. Deletions cut 6 bases from V and 7 bases from J, with 13 bases between. The CDR3 is 13 amino acids. Germline assignment: CDR1 SEHNR and CDR2 FQNEAQ (reference sequence). This record comes from a study of T cell repertoires in cytomegalovirus infection. Study information: It can be stated that public TCR beta signatures indicated CMV infection as well as a matching HLA type. General study findings and limits: Within the response measured ex vivo, HLA-C-restricted CMV-specific TCR beta clonotypes were dominant. Carriers of CMV and the relevant HLA type were discriminated by public TCR beta frequency.

One entry per CDR3 protein, called by TCRdb with MiXCR from the reads. The sample includes some 800,000 distinct CDR3 sequences, almost 30% of them seen just once. The sequenced sample was cultured CD8+ T cells from PBMCs, obtained from culture after CMV antigen stimulation. This sequence originates from a human donor in good health (CMV status not recorded). Some clones in this sample may be carry-over from other donors' samples. The rearrangement links TRBV7-9 to TRBJ2-1; D uncertain. The CDR3 DNA reads as TGTGCCAGCAGTTCCCCGGTAGGGAATGAGCAGTTCTTC. Translation: CASSSPVGNEQFF.